This T cell receptor beta chain came from a study of T-cell reconstitution after alpha-beta-depleted transplantation in children. The library targeted TCRbeta and was prepared with unique molecular identifiers. TCRdb passed the PCR reads through MiXCR, listing each CDR3 protein once. The sample shows about 480,000 distinct CDR3 sequences, roughly an eighth of them seen only once. The CDR3 is 18 amino acids. Germline V gives CDR1 LGHNA, CDR2 YSLEER. V was pared by 6 bases and J by 3 bases, with 14 bases of the junction left unmatched. The source is a human donor who donated a stem cell graft to a child with combined immunodeficiency. The chain links TRBV4-3 to TRBJ2-1; 10 positions agree with TRBD2. Sequenced here: PBMCs from the stem cell graft donor, sampled from the stem cell graft. CDR3 loop: CASSHGPHSGRFYNEQFF. The CDR3 nucleotides are TGCGCCAGCAGTCATGGCCCTCATAGCGGGAGGTTCTACAATGAGCAGTTCTTC.